The 17 T cell receptor beta chains given below trace back to one sample, sequenced in a study of Graves' ophthalmopathy and Graves' hyperthyroidism. Amplified material comprised TCR beta CDR3 regions derived from RNA transcripts. First-round RT-PCR employed HTBI primers, with a second-round multiplex PCR after it. MiXCR, run by TCRdb on the multiplex PCR reads, gives a single entry per CDR3 protein. Of a few hundred thousand distinct CDR3 sequences in the sample, 17% are singletons; the top ten hold roughly 2.4%. Input material: peripheral blood. The receptor source for this set is an adult woman with stable Graves' hyperthyroidism.

This chain connects TRBV6-2 or TRBV6-3 to TRBJ2-7; 7 positions agree with TRBD1. The CDR3 sequence is 11 residues long. Germline values: CDR1 MNHEY, CDR2 SVGEGT. With 4 bases clipped from V and 10 bases from J, the junction kept 4 bases outside the gene matches. CDR3 sequence: CASSSDRIQYF. The CDR3 DNA follows: TGTGCCAGCAGTTCGGACAGGATTCAGTACTTC.

The rearrangement joins TRBV20-1 to TRBJ2-7; D call uncertain. V was cut by 6 bases and J by 5 bases, with 17 bases left in between. Germline CDR1 is DFQATT and CDR2 is SNEGSKA (reference sequence). There are 13 residues in the CDR3. The CDR3 DNA follows: TGCAGTGCCACGGAACCTATAGCCCACGAGCAGTACTTC. Encoded protein: CSATEPIAHEQYF.

This chain connects TRBV19 to TRBJ2-2; D is undetermined. The ends were cut back, 7 bases at V and 1 base at J, with 16 bases in the middle. The CDR3 sequence is 16 residues long. Germline-derived CDR1 and CDR2 are LNHDA and SQIVND (reference sequence). The CDR3 nucleotides read TGTGCCAGTATTACGGGCTCCATCGGGAACACCGGGGAGCTGTTTTTT. It encodes CASITGSIGNTGELFF.

V and J are TRBV6-2 or TRBV6-3 and TRBJ1-1; possible D gene TRBD1, 6 bases. Germline V gives CDR1 MNHEY, CDR2 SVGEGT. V was cut by 6 bases and J by 0 bases, with 11 bases left in between. There are 14 residues in the CDR3. DNA for the CDR3: TGTGCCAGCAGCGGAAGGGACATGAACACTGAAGCTTTCTTT. It translates to CASSGRDMNTEAFF.

This clonotype was seen ten or more times. The chain carries TRBV7-2 and TRBJ2-2; 9 bases match TRBD1. Germline trimming cut 5 bases from V and 1 base from J; bases unmatched to any gene: 5. The CDR3 has 16 amino acids. Germline CDR1 is SGHTA and CDR2 is FQGNSA. The CDR3 bases are TGTGCCAGCAGCCCCTACAGGGGGCGGAACACCGGGGAGCTGTTTTTT. Protein product: CASSPYRGRNTGELFF.

This clonotype was detected many times. This sequence joins TRBV30 and TRBJ2-2, with a weak D call TRBD1 (5 bases). The CDR3 has 14 residues. Germline-derived CDR1 and CDR2 are GTSNPN and SVGIG (reference sequence). V was trimmed by 3 bases and J by 5 bases, leaving 13 bases between them. The CDR3 DNA reads TGTGCCTGGAGCGAAGGGGCAGGGACCGGGGAGCTGTTTTTT. Amino acid sequence: CAWSEGAGTGELFF.

This clonotype was seen more than once but under ten times. The J gene is TRBJ2-7, the V gene TRBV7-8; TRBD2 matches 9 bases. This CDR3 comprises 15 residues. V was pared by 5 bases and J by 2 bases, with 7 bases of the junction left unmatched. Germline V gives CDR1 SGHVS, CDR2 FQNEAQ. In DNA, the CDR3 is TGTGCCAGCAGCGAGCGACTAGCGGTAACCTACGAGCAGTACTTC. It encodes CASSERLAVTYEQYF.

This clonotype occurred many times. The rearrangement joins TRBV20-1 to TRBJ2-7, with a possible D match to TRBD2 (6 bases). CDR3 length: 15 amino acids. The V gene's germline CDR1 is DFQATT and CDR2 SNEGSKA (reference sequence). V dropped 0 bases and J dropped 0 bases, with 12 bases sitting between them. The CDR3 bases are TGCAGTGCTAGAGACGCGGGAAAGAACTCCTACGAGCAGTACTTC. As protein: CSARDAGKNSYEQYF.

This clonotype was detected a few times. This chain links TRBV11-2 with TRBJ2-4, with 7 positions matching TRBD2. With V trimmed by 3 bases and J by 6 bases, 5 bases remained unmatched. The germline CDR1 and CDR2 sequences are SGHAT and FQNNGV. CDR3 length: 14 residues. CDR3 in amino acids: CASSFAGDGNIQYF. CDR3 bases: TGTGCCAGCAGCTTCGCGGGAGATGGAAACATTCAGTACTTC.

There are many counts of this clonotype. The genes are TRBV4-3 and TRBJ1-2; 9 bases are shared with TRBD1. CDR1 is LGHNA, CDR2 YSLEER, per germline. This CDR3 is built from 16 residues. V shed 0 bases, J shed 4 bases, and the junction held 6 bases outside the gene matches. The CDR3 nucleotides read TGCGCCAGCAGCCAAGACACAGGGGGCTCCCCCTATGGCTACACCTTC. This encodes CASSQDTGGSPYGYTF.

Many counts were recorded for this clonotype. V and J are TRBV5-1 and TRBJ2-7; unclear D gene. The germline V gene has CDR1 SGHRS and CDR2 YFSETQ. The CDR3 consists of 14 residues. Trimming took 0 bases from V and 1 from J, leaving 8 bases between them. Here the CDR3 DNA reads TGCGCCAGCAGCTTGGATGTCAAATCCTACGAGCAGTACTTC. This encodes CASSLDVKSYEQYF.

This clonotype was counted many times. The rearrangement uses TRBV12-3 or TRBV12-4 and TRBJ2-2; D uncertain. There are 15 residues in the CDR3. The V end was cut by 6 bases, the J end by 4 bases, with 15 bases between. The CDR3 region has the DNA TGTGCCAGCAGAGACCTCCAGCCATCCACCGGGGAGCTGTTTTTT. This codes for CASRDLQPSTGELFF.

This clonotype was picked up many times. V and J are TRBV7-2 and TRBJ2-4; TRBD1 might be the D (6 bases). CDR1 and CDR2 (germline): SGHTA, FQGNSA. V shed 5 bases and J shed 6 bases, with 14 bases lying between them. The CDR3 has 14 amino acids. The CDR3 sequence: CASSIQGFGNIQYF. CDR3 nucleotides: TGTGCCAGCAGCATCCAGGGGTTCGGAAACATTCAGTACTTC.

This clonotype came up many times. The chain employs TRBV4-3 and TRBJ2-7; D may be TRBD1 or TRBD2 (5 bases each). The CDR3 extends over 17 amino acids. From germline, CDR1 is LGHNA and CDR2 YSLEER. The V end lost 0 bases, the J end lost 6 bases, and 21 bases lay between the germline ends. The DNA of the CDR3 is TGCGCCAGCAGCCAAGATCATGTGGGGGATGTCGGGGTCGAGCAGTACTTC. It translates to CASSQDHVGDVGVEQYF.

The V and J genes are TRBV12-3 or TRBV12-4 and TRBJ2-7, with 8 positions matching TRBD1. There are 14 residues in the CDR3. J lost 4 bases, V lost 3 bases, and 5 bases had no gene match. The CDR3 coding sequence is TGTGCCAGCAGTTTGACAGGGGTAGCATACGAGCAGTACTTC. Translation gives CASSLTGVAYEQYF.

This clonotype has at least ten counts. The V and J genes are TRBV12-3 or TRBV12-4 and TRBJ1-1, with D tentatively TRBD1 (6 bases). V gave up 3 bases and J gave up 5 bases, with 13 bases separating them. The CDR3 totals 14 residues. The CDR3 coding sequence is TGTGCCAGCAGTTTGGGGGGCGCACATACTGAAGCTTTCTTT. It specifies CASSLGGAHTEAFF.

This clonotype was counted ten times or more. The rearrangement joins TRBV12-3 or TRBV12-4 to TRBJ2-7; maybe TRBD2 (5 bases). The CDR3 runs 14 residues. With 3 bases removed from V and 5 bases from J, the gap between germline ends came to 14 bases. The CDR3 spells CASSLAGRAHEQYF. The CDR3 region has the DNA TGTGCCAGCAGTTTGGCCGGGCGGGCACACGAGCAGTACTTC.